A selection of T cell receptor beta chains follows, all from one sample in a study of response to subunit inactivated influenza vaccine. TCRdb analysed the RT-PCR reads with MiXCR anew, one entry per CDR3 protein. The table shows around 710,000 distinct CDR3 sequences, with approximately 15% occurring only once. Sequencing used PBMCs from blood, obtained around 14 days before vaccination. The receptors stem from a middle-aged man who received an inactivated influenza vaccine. The CDR3 runs from the conserved cysteine through the conserved F or W. D genes are given only for firm matches. Clone size appears in some rows only: once, few, many, or a class for an expanded clone.

>few|TRBD2|TRBJ2-7|TRBV5-5
CASSLVLGLAGEQYF
TGTGCCAGCAGCTTGGTTTTAGGCCTAGCGGGGGAGCAGTACTTC
>-|-|TRBJ2-5|TRBV5-1
CASSSTIRETQYF
TGCGCCAGCAGCTCGACAATCCGGGAGACCCAGTACTTC
>few|-|TRBJ1-6|TRBV6-1
CASSRYPKGEVNSPLHF
TGTGCCAGCAGCCGCTATCCTAAGGGCGAGGTTAATTCACCCCTCCACTTT
>many|TRBD1|TRBJ1-4|TRBV5-1
CASSSDRGNEKLFF
TGCGCCAGCAGTTCGGACAGGGGAAATGAAAAACTGTTTTTT
>many|-|TRBJ1-5|TRBV7-2
CASSLSGVLNQPQHF
TGTGCCAGCAGCTTATCCGGCGTACTGAATCAGCCCCAGCATTTT
>-|TRBD2|TRBJ2-1|TRBV20-1
CSAPPLADHYNEQFF
TGCAGTGCCCCGCCCCTAGCGGACCACTACAATGAGCAGTTCTTC
>-|-|TRBJ2-7|TRBV3-1
CASSHRGHEQYF
TGTGCCAGCAGCCACAGGGGCCACGAGCAGTACTTC
>few|-|TRBJ1-4|TRBV20-1
CSARVRSTNEKLFF
TGCAGTGCTAGAGTACGGAGTACTAATGAAAAACTGTTTTTT
>-|-|TRBJ2-3|TRBV4-3
CASSQALSTFGGTDTQYF
TGCGCCAGCAGCCAAGCCCTATCCACTTTTGGAGGCACAGATACGCAGTATTTT
>-|-|TRBJ2-1|TRBV7-2
CASRQGTAAYNEQFF
TGTGCCAGCAGACAAGGGACCGCGGCCTACAATGAGCAGTTCTTC
>many|-|TRBJ1-4|TRBV6-6
CASSFQLNEKLFF
TGTGCCAGCAGTTTTCAGCTTAATGAAAAACTGTTTTTT
>once|TRBD1|TRBJ2-7|TRBV5-1
CASSLATGREQYF
TGCGCCAGCAGCTTGGCGACAGGGCGCGAGCAGTACTTC
>-|-|TRBJ2-7|TRBV15
CATSRVMVGREQYF
TGTGCCACCAGCAGAGTAATGGTAGGGAGAGAGCAGTACTTC
>-|-|TRBJ2-7|TRBV6-1
CASRSSRRRPYEQYF
TGTGCCAGCAGAAGTAGTCGGCGGAGACCCTACGAGCAGTACTTC
>many|-|TRBJ2-5|TRBV2
CASSEDGPWTQYF
TGTGCCAGCAGTGAGGACGGGCCTTGGACCCAGTACTTC
>-|-|TRBJ2-7|TRBV6-5
CASSYRSGSSYEQYF
TGTGCCAGCAGTTACAGGAGCGGAAGCTCCTACGAGCAGTACTTC
>few|-|TRBJ2-7|TRBV7-2
CASSTIGETNEQYF
TGTGCCAGCAGCACCATCGGGGAAACTAACGAGCAGTACTTC
>-|TRBD2|TRBJ2-3|TRBV5-4
CASSLTSGIADTQYF
TGTGCCAGCAGCCTGACTAGCGGGATCGCAGATACGCAGTATTTT
>few|-|TRBJ2-4|TRBV7-9
CASSSNPGRRDIQYF
TGTGCCAGCAGCTCCAATCCCGGGCGTCGGGACATTCAGTACTTC
>few|TRBD1|TRBJ2-3|TRBV6-1
CASSTIRQGRSTDTQYF
TGTGCCAGCAGTACCATCCGACAGGGAAGGTCCACAGATACGCAGTATTTT
>-|TRBD1|TRBJ2-1|TRBV10-3
CAMRGQGATGGYNEQFF
TGTGCGATGCGGGGACAGGGGGCGACAGGAGGCTACAATGAGCAGTTCTTC
>-|-|TRBJ2-1|TRBV20-1
CSASSGLGANEQFF
TGCAGTGCTAGCTCGGGCCTAGGGGCAAATGAGCAGTTCTTC
>few|-|TRBJ2-7|TRBV12-3/TRBV12-4
CASSSRALSYEQYF
TGTGCCAGCAGTTCCAGGGCCCTCTCCTACGAGCAGTACTTC
>few|-|TRBJ1-2|TRBV27
CASSATGRGYGYTF
TGTGCCAGCTCCGCTACGGGGAGGGGATATGGCTACACCTTC
>few|-|TRBJ2-7|TRBV27
CASSWGASYEQYF
TGTGCCAGCAGTTGGGGAGCATCCTACGAGCAGTACTTC
>-|TRBD2|TRBJ2-4|TRBV27
CASKLQAGGGTSGRRNIQYF
TGTGCCAGCAAGTTACAGGCAGGTGGCGGGACTAGCGGGAGACGGAACATTCAGTACTTC
>few|TRBD1|TRBJ1-5|TRBV6-1
CASSWTGTNQPQHF
TGTGCCAGCTCCTGGACAGGAACGAATCAGCCCCAGCATTTT
>few|-|TRBJ1-5|TRBV7-6
CASSLGADSNQPQHF
TGTGCCAGCAGCTTAGGCGCTGATAGCAATCAGCCCCAGCATTTT
>-|TRBD1|TRBJ2-7|TRBV5-1
CASSLMGQGAVYEQYF
TGCGCCAGCAGCTTGATGGGACAGGGGGCAGTCTACGAGCAGTACTTC
>-|-|TRBJ2-3|TRBV4-3
CASSQDRTNTDTQYF
TGCGCCAGCAGCCAAGATAGGACAAACACAGATACGCAGTATTTT
>-|-|TRBJ1-1|TRBV6-5
CASSYAGAGEAFF
TGTGCCAGCAGTTACGCAGGGGCTGGTGAAGCTTTCTTT
>-|TRBD1|TRBJ1-1|TRBV6-6
CASSPRQGGGGTEAFF
TGTGCCAGCAGCCCGCGGCAGGGGGGCGGTGGCACTGAAGCTTTCTTT
>many|TRBD2|TRBJ2-1|TRBV20-1
CSAPTSGGLGLHEQFF
TGCAGTGCCCCGACTAGCGGGGGCCTAGGATTGCATGAGCAGTTCTTC